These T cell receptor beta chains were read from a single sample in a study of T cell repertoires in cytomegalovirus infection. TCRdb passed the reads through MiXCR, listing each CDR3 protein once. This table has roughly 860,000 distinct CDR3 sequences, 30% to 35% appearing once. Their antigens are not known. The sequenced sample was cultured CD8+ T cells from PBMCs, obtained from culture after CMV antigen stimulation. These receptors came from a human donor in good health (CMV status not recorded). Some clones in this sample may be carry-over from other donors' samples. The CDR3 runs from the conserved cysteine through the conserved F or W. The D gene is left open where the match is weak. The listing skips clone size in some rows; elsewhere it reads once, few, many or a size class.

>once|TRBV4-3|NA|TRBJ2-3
TGCCCCAGCAGCCAAGACATATATAGCACAGATACGCAGTATTTT
CPSSQDIYSTDTQYF
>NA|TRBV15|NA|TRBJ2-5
TGTGCCACCAGCAGAGTCCGGGACTCACGGGAGACCCAGTACTTC
CATSRVRDSRETQYF
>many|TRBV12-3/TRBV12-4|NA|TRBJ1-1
TGTGCCAGCAGTTTCGGCTCATGGAACACTGAAGCTTTCTTT
CASSFGSWNTEAFF
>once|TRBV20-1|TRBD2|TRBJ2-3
TGCAGTGCAGCGGGGGGGAATACAGCAGATACGCAGTATTTT
CSAAGGNTADTQYF
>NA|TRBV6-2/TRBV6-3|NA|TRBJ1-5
TGTGCCAGCAGTTCCCACTCCCAGACGGAGCCCCAGCATTTT
CASSSHSQTEPQHF
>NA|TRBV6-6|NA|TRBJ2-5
TGTGCCAGCAGTCGGGAGAGGGTGGAGACCCAGTACTTC
CASSRERVETQYF
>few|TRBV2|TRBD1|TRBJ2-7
TGTGCCAGCAAAACCGGGACAGGGGCATCCGAGCAGTACTTC
CASKTGTGASEQYF
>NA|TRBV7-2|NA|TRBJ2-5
TGTGCCAGCAGCCCAGTAGCCGACCCTCGGGAGACCCAGTACTTC
CASSPVADPRETQYF
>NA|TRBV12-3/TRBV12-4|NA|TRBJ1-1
TGTGCCAGCAGGCCTAAAGGGCTCACTGAAGCTTTCTTT
CASRPKGLTEAFF
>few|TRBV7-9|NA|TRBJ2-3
TGTGCCAGCAGCCTCAACCTAAGGCACCCTGAGAGCACAGATACGCAGTATTTT
CASSLNLRHPESTDTQYF
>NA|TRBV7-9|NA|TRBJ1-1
TGTGCCAGCAGTTTCGCAGCCTCTGGGGCTTTCTTT
CASSFAASGAFF
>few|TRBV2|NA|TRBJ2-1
TGTGCCAGCAGTGGGGGAATTGGTATGGCCTACAATGAGCAGTTCTTC
CASSGGIGMAYNEQFF
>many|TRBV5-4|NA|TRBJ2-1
TGTGCCAGCAGCTTGCGACCCCGCTCCTACAATGAGCAGTTCTTC
CASSLRPRSYNEQFF
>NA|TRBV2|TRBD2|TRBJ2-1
TGTGCCGGACCCTATTCTAGCGGGGGGCCTTACAATGAGCAGTTCTTC
CAGPYSSGGPYNEQFF
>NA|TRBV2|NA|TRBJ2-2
TGTGCCAGCAGTGAAGCGGCAGGGCGGTTTAGCACCGGGGAGCTGTTTTTT
CASSEAAGRFSTGELFF
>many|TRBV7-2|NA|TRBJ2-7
TGTGCCAGCAGCTTAGGACTGGACGTCGATGTTCTTTCCTACGAGCAGTACTTC
CASSLGLDVDVLSYEQYF
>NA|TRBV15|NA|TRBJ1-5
TGTGCCACCAGCAGAGGAAGTTGGGACACGGGTTTAGGAGAAAGCAATCAGCCCCAGCATTTT
CATSRGSWDTGLGESNQPQHF
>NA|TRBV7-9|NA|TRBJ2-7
TGTGCCAGCAGCCCCATAATCCGGCCGAGCTCCTACGAGCGGTACTTC
CASSPIIRPSSYERYF
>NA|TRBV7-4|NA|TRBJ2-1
TGTGCCAGCAGACAACCGGAGGACGGACCTTCCTACAATGAGCAGTTCTTC
CASRQPEDGPSYNEQFF
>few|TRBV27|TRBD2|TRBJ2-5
TGTGCCAGCAAAACTAGCGGGGAAAAAGAGACCCAGTACTTC
CASKTSGEKETQYF
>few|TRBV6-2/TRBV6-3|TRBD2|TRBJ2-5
TGTGCCAGCAGGTTGGGACTAGCGAACCAAGAGACCCAGTACTTC
CASRLGLANQETQYF
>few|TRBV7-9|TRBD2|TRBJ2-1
TGTGCCAGCGGTAGCGGGGGGGCCTCCCCCTACAATGAGCAGTTCTTC
CASGSGGASPYNEQFF
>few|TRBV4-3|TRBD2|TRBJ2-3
TGCGCCAGCAGCCAAGTCCCGGGACTAGCGGGGGCCACAGATACGCAGTATTTT
CASSQVPGLAGATDTQYF
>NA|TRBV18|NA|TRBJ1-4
TGTGCCAGCTCACCGCAGGGGGAAAAACTGTTTTTT
CASSPQGEKLFF
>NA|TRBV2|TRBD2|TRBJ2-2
TGTGCCAGCATGAGCGGGGGGGTGGACGGGGAGCTGTTTTTT
CASMSGGVDGELFF
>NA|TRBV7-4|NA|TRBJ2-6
TGTGCCAGCAGCTTATTCTCTGGCTCTGGGGCCAACGTCCTGACTTTC
CASSLFSGSGANVLTF
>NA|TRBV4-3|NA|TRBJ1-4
TGCGCCAGCAGCACCCGACAGACGGCAACTAATGAAAAACTGTTTTTT
CASSTRQTATNEKLFF
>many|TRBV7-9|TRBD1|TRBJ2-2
TGTGCCAGCAGCTTAGGGCCACTCGACAGGGACACCGGGGAGCTGTTTTTT
CASSLGPLDRDTGELFF
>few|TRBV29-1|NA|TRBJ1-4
TGCAGCGTTGAAGTTCAGAGGCAGGAACTGTTTTTT
CSVEVQRQELFF
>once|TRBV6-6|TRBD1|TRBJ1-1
TGTGCCAGCAGTTACTCTTGGTACCAGGGGGCCTTGAACACTGAAGCTTTCTTT
CASSYSWYQGALNTEAFF
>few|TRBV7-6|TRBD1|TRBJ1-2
TGTGCCAGCAGCCACACAGGGGGCGAAGGCTACACCTTC
CASSHTGGEGYTF
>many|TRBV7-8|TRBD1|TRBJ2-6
TGTGCCAGCAGCTTAGCTCGAGGGACAGCGGACTCTGGGGCCAACGTCCTGACTTTC
CASSLARGTADSGANVLTF
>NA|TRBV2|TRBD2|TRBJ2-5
TGTGCCAGCAGTGAGCACCGGGGGGGCCAAGAGACCCAGTACTTC
CASSEHRGGQETQYF
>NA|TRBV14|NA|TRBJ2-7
TGTGCCAGCAGCCAAACCCGGGACTACGAGCAGTACTTC
CASSQTRDYEQYF
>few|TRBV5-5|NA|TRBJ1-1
TGTGCCAGCAGCCCGGGGGGGCAGGGGATTATGAACACTGAAGCTTTCTTT
CASSPGGQGIMNTEAFF
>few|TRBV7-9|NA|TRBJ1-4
TGTGCCAGCAGTTCAGTCACAACTAATGAAAAACTGTTTTTT
CASSSVTTNEKLFF
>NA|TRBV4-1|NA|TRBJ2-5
TGCGCCAGCAGCCAGACAAAATTTAGGGAACAGTACTTC
CASSQTKFREQYF
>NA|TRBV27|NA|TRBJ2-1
TGTGCCACCTCCCTCGGAGGAATCGGTGAGCAGTTCTTC
CATSLGGIGEQFF
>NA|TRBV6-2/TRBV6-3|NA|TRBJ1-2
TGTGCCAGCACTGCGGACCGTTCCTATGGCTACACCTTC
CASTADRSYGYTF
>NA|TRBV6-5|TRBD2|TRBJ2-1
TGTGCCAGCAGTTACGGGATAGCGGGGGGTTACAATGAGCAGTTCTTC
CASSYGIAGGYNEQFF
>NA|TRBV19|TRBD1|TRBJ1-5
TGTGCCAGTAGTATCCGGGACAGGGGCAGGGATCAGCCCCAGCATTTT
CASSIRDRGRDQPQHF
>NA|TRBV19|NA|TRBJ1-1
TGTGCCTCTATCCCGGCGGGGGTGAACACTGAAGCTTTCTTT
CASIPAGVNTEAFF
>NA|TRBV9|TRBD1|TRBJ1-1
TGTGCCAGCAGTCAGGGGGCCCAGAACACTGAAGCTTTCTTT
CASSQGAQNTEAFF
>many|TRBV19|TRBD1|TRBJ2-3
TGTGCCAGTAGTCAACAGGGGACAGATACGCAGTATTTT
CASSQQGTDTQYF
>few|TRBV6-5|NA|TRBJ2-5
TGTGCCAGCAAATCGCGGAACCAAGAGACCCAGTACTTC
CASKSRNQETQYF
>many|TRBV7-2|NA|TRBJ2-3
TGTGCCAGCAGCTTAGATCCAGGCACAGATACGCAGTATTTT
CASSLDPGTDTQYF